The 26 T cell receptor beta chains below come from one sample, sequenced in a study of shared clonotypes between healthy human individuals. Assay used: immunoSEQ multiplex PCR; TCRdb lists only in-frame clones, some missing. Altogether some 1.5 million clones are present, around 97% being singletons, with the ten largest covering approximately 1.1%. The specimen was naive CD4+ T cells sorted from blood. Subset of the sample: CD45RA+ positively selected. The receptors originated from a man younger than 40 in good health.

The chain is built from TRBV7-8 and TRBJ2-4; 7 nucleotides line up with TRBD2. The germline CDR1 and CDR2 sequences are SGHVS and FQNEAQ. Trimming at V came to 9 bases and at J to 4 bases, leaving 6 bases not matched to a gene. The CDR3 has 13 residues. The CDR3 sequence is CASVAGGKNIQYF. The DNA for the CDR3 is TGTGCCAGTGTAGCGGGTGGGAAAAACATTCAGTACTTC.

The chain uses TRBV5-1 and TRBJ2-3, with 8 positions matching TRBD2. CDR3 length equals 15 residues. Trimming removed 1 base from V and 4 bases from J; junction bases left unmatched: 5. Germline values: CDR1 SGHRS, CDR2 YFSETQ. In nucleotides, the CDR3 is TGCGCCAGCAGCTTGCCGACTAGCGAGGCAGATACGCAGTATTTT. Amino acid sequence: CASSLPTSEADTQYF. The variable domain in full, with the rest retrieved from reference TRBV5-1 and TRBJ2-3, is KAGVTQTPRYLIKTRGQQVTLSCSPISGHRSVSWYQQTPGQGLQFLFEYFSETQRNKGNFPGRFSGRQFSNSRSEMNVSTLELGDSALYLCASSLPTSEADTQYFGPGTRLTVL.

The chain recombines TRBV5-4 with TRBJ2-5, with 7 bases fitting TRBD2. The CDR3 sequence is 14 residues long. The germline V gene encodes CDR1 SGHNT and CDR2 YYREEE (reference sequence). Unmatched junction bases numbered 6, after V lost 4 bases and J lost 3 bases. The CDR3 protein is CASSPVGGKETQYF. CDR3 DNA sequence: TGTGCCAGCAGCCCTGTGGGAGGGAAAGAGACCCAGTACTTC.

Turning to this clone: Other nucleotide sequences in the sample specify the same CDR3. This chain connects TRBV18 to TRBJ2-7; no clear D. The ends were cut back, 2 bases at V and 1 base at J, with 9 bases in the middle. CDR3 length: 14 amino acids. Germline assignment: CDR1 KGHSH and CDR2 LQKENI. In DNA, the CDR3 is TGTGCCAGCTCACCAGGACCCTTTTCCTACGAGCAGTACTTC. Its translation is CASSPGPFSYEQYF.

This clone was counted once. The chain's CDR3 is CASSLDLLPQYF. DNA for the CDR3: TGTGCCAGCAGCTTAGATCTCCTACCCCAGTACTTC. This chain connects TRBV7-2 to TRBJ2-5; D call uncertain. The V and J ends lost 1 base and 9 bases respectively, with 9 bases between them. The CDR3 is made up of 12 amino acids. Germline loops: CDR1 SGHTA, CDR2 FQGNSA.

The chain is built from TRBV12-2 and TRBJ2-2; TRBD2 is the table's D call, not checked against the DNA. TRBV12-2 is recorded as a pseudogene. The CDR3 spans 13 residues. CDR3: CASRSGNTGELFF. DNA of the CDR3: TGTGCAAGTCGCTCCGGGAACACCGGGGAGCTGTTTTTT.

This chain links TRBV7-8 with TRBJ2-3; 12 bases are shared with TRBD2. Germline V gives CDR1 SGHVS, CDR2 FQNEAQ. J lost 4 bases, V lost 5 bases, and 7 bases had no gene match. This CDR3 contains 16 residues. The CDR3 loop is CASSLQTSGSADTQYF. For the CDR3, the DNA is TGTGCCAGCAGCCTACAGACTAGCGGGAGCGCAGATACGCAGTATTTT.

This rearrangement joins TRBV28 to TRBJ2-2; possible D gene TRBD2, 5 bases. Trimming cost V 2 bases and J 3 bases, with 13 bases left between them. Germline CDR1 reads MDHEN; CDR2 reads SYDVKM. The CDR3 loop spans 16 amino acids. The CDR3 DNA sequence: TGTGCCAGCAGTTTAATCGGGGTGGAGTACACCGGGGAGCTGTTTTTT. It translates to CASSLIGVEYTGELFF.

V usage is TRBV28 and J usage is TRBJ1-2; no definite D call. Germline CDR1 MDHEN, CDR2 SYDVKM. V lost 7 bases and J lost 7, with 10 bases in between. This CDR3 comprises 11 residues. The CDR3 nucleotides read TGTGCCAGCACCCCCGGTGCTGGCTACACCTTC. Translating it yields CASTPGAGYTF.

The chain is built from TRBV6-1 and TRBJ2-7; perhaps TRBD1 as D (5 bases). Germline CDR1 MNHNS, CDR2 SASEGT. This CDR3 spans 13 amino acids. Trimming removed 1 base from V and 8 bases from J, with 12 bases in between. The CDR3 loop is CASSEGTRGQQYF. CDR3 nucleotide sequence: TGTGCCAGCAGTGAAGGGACACGCGGACAGCAGTACTTC.

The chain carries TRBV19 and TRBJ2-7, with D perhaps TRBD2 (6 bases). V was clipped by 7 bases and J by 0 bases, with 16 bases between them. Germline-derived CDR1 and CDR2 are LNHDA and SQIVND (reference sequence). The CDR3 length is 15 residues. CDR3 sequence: CASTEDAAGSYEQYF. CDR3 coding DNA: TGTGCCAGTACCGAGGACGCAGCGGGCTCCTACGAGCAGTACTTC.

The CDR3 spells CASTGRLNTEAFF. The CDR3 DNA follows: TGTGCCAGTACCGGACGCCTGAACACTGAAGCTTTCTTT. The chain combines TRBV19 with TRBJ1-1; D is unresolved. V lost 7 bases to trimming and J lost 0 bases, with 9 bases between them. This CDR3 has 13 residues. Looked up from germline, CDR1 is LNHDA and CDR2 is SQIVND (reference sequence).

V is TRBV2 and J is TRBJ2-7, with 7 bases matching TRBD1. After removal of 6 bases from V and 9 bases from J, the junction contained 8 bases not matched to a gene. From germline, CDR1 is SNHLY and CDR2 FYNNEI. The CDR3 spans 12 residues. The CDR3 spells CASSDDRVPQYF. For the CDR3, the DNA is TGTGCCAGCAGCGATGACAGGGTCCCGCAGTACTTC.

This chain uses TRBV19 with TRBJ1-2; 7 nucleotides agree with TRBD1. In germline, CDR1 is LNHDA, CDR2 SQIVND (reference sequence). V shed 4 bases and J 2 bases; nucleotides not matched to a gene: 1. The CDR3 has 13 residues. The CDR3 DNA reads TGTGCCAGTAGTACAGGGGGGAACTATGGCTACACCTTC. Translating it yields CASSTGGNYGYTF.

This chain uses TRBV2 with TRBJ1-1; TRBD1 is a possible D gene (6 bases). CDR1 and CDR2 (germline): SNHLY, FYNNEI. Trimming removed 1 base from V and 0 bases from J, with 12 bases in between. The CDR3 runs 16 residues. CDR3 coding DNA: TGTGCCAGCAGTGAAGGGACAGACGCTTTGAACACTGAAGCTTTCTTT. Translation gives CASSEGTDALNTEAFF.

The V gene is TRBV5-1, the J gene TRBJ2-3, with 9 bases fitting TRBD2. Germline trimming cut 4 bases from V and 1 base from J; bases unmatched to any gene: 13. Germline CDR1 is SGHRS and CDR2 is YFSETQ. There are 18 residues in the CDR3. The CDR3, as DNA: TGCGCCAGCAGCCTCGGGGTAGCGGGAGAGGGTGGCACAGATACGCAGTATTTT. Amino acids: CASSLGVAGEGGTDTQYF.

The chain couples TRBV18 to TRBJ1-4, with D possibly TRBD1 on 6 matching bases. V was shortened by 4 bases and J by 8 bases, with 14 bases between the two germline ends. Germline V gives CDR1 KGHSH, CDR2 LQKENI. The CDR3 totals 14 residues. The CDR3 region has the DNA TGTGCCAGCTCACTACCAGGGGAAGTGGAAAAACTGTTTTTT. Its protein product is CASSLPGEVEKLFF. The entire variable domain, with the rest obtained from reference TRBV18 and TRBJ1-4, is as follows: NAGVMQNPRHLVRRRGQEARLRCSPMKGHSHVYWYRQLPEEGLKFMVYLQKENIIDESGMPKERFSAEFPKEGPSILRIQQVVRGDSAAYFCASSLPGEVEKLFFGSGTQLSVL.

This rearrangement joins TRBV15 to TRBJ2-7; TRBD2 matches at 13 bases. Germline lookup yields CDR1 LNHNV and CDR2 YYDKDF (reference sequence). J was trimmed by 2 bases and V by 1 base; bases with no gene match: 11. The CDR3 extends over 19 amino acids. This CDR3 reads CATSRVVGLAGKGPYEQYF. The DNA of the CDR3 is TGTGCCACCAGCAGAGTCGTGGGACTAGCGGGAAAAGGTCCCTACGAGCAGTACTTC. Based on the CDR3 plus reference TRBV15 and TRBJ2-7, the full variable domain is DAMVIQNPRYQVTQFGKPVTLSCSQTLNHNVMYWYQQKSSQAPKLLFHYYDKDFNNEADTPDNFQSRRPNTSFCFLDIRSPGLGDTAMYLCATSRVVGLAGKGPYEQYFGPGTRLTVT.

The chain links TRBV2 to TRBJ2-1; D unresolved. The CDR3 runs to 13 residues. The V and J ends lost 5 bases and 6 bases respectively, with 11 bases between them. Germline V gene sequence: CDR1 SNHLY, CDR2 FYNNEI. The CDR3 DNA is TGTGCCAGCAGTCAGGAACTGGGCAATGAGCAGTTCTTC. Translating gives CASSQELGNEQFF.

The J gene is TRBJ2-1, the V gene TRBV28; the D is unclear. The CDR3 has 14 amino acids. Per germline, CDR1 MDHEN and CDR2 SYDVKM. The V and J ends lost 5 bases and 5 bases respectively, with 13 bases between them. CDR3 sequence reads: CASSPTRVDNEQFF. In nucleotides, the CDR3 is TGTGCCAGCAGTCCCACTCGAGTTGACAATGAGCAGTTCTTC.

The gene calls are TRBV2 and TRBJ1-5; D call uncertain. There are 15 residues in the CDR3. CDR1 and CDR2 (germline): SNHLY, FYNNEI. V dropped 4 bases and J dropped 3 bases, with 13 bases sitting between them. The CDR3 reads CASSGPFQNNQPQHF. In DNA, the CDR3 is TGTGCCAGCAGTGGTCCGTTCCAAAACAATCAGCCCCAGCATTTT.

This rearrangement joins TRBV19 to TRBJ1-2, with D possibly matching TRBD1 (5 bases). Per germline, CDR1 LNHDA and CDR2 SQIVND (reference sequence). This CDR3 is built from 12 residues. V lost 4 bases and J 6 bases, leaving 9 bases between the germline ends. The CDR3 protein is CASSTGENGYTF. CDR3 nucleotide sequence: TGTGCCAGTAGTACGGGGGAAAATGGCTACACCTTC.

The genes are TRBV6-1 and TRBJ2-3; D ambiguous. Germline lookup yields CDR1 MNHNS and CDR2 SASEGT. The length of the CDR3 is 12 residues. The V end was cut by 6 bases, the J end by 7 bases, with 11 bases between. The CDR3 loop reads CASSPIIHTQYF. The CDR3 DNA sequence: TGTGCCAGCAGCCCCATTATACATACGCAGTATTTT.

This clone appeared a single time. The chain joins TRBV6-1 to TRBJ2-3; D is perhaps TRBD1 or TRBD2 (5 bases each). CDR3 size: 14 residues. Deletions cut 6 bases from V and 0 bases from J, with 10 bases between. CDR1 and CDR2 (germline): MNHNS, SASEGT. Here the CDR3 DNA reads TGTGCCAGCAGAACGGGGCTTAGCACAGATACGCAGTATTTT. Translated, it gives CASRTGLSTDTQYF.

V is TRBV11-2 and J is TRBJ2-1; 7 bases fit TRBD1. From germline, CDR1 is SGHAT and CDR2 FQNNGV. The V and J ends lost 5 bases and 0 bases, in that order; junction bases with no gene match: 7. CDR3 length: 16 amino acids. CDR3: CASSKGAIPSYNEQFF. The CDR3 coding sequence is TGTGCCAGCAGCAAGGGGGCCATCCCCTCCTACAATGAGCAGTTCTTC.

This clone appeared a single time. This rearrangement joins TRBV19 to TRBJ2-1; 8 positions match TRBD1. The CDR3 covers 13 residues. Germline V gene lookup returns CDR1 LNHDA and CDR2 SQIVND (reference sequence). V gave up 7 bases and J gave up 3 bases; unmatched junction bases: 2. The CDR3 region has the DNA TGTGCCAGTACCGGACAGGGCTACAATGAGCAGTTCTTC. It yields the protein CASTGQGYNEQFF.